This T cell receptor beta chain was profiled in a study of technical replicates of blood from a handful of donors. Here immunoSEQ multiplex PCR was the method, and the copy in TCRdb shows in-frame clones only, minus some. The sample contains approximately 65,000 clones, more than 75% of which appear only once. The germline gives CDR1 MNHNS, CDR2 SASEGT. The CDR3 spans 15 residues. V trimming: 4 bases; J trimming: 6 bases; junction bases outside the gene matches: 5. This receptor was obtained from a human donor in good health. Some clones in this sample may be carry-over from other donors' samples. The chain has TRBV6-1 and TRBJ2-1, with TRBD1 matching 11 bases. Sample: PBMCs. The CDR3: CASSAPGQGVNEQFF. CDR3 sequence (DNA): TGTGCCAGCAGTGCCCCGGGACAGGGGGTCAATGAGCAGTTCTTC.